Shown below are 26 T cell receptor beta chains from a single sample sequenced in a study of T cells in Graves' hyperthyroidism and ophthalmopathy. From RNA transcripts, TCR beta CDR3 regions were amplified. Using the HTBI primer set, a first-round RT-PCR was run on the TCR CDR3. TCRdb recomputed calls from the multiplex PCR reads with MiXCR, one row per CDR3 protein. The table lists hundreds of thousands of distinct CDR3 sequences, 38% of them singletons, with over 8% in the top ten. The sample was blood. The receptors here all came from a young man with Graves' hyperthyroidism.

The rearrangement joins TRBV19 to TRBJ1-1; perhaps TRBD1 as D (6 bases). Trimming removed 1 base from V and 0 bases from J, with 24 bases in between. The CDR3 is 20 amino acids. Per germline, CDR1 LNHDA and CDR2 SQIVND (reference sequence). The CDR3 sequence is CASSIAQGSRQVLLNTEAFF. In DNA, the CDR3 is TGTGCCAGTAGTATAGCGCAGGGGTCTCGACAGGTCCTCTTGAACACTGAAGCTTTCTTT.

This clonotype was seen ten or more times. This chain uses TRBV7-6 with TRBJ1-1; D is ambiguous. The V end was cut by 5 bases, the J end by 1 base, with 11 bases between. Germline V gives CDR1 SGHVS, CDR2 FNYEAQ. This CDR3 comprises 14 residues. CDR3 nucleotides: TGTGCCAGCAGCCCCCGGGAGGGGAACACTGAAGCTTTCTTT. Its translation is CASSPREGNTEAFF.

V is TRBV12-3 or TRBV12-4 and J is TRBJ1-5; D is perhaps TRBD1 (6 bases). V shed 5 bases and J shed 7 bases, with 18 bases lying between them. The CDR3 covers 15 residues. CDR3 sequence (DNA): TGTGCCAGCAGTGAGTCGACAGGAGCGTACCAGCCCCAGCATTTT. It yields the protein CASSESTGAYQPQHF.

This chain connects TRBV6-5 to TRBJ2-7, with D possibly being TRBD2 (6 bases). Trimming cost V 4 bases and J 3 bases, with 13 bases left between them. CDR1 is MNHEY, CDR2 SVGAGI, per germline. The CDR3 consists of 14 residues. The CDR3 nucleotides are TGTGCCAGCAGTTCCGGGACGGACTACTACGAGCAGTACTTC. It translates to CASSSGTDYYEQYF.

This clonotype appeared a few times. The J gene is TRBJ2-7, the V gene TRBV6-5, with 9 bases identical to TRBD1. CDR3 length: 15 amino acids. Germline CDR1 and CDR2: MNHEY and SVGAGI. Trimming removed 0 bases from V and 5 bases from J; junction bases left unmatched: 5. The CDR3 bases are TGTGCCAGCAGTTACTCCCGGGACAGGGCCCACGAGCAGTACTTC. The encoded protein is CASSYSRDRAHEQYF.

The V and J genes are TRBV12-3 or TRBV12-4 and TRBJ1-2, with D possibly TRBD1 on 6 matching bases. The ends were cut back, 5 bases at V and 10 bases at J, with 14 bases in the middle. The CDR3 contains 12 residues. The CDR3 region has the DNA TGTGCCAGCAGTGCTGGGGGCGCGGTCTACACCTTC. It translates to CASSAGGAVYTF.

J is TRBJ2-2 and V is TRBV25-1, with TRBD1 as a possible D gene (6 bases). The V and J ends lost 6 bases and 0 bases respectively, with 14 bases between them. The CDR3 length is 16 residues. CDR1 is MGHDK and CDR2 is SYGVNS in the germline V gene. Here the CDR3 DNA reads TGTGCCAGCAGCCCCCGGACAGAGCCGAACACCGGGGAGCTGTTTTTT. Its translation: CASSPRTEPNTGELFF.

This chain joins TRBV5-1 and TRBJ1-1, with D unresolved. Germline lookup yields CDR1 SGHRS and CDR2 YFSETQ. The CDR3 has 14 residues. V dropped 7 bases and J dropped 7 bases, with 20 bases sitting between them. CDR3 residues: CASGSLPGRIEAFF. CDR3 coding DNA: TGCGCCAGCGGCTCTCTCCCAGGACGCATTGAAGCTTTCTTT.

This clonotype was seen at least ten times. DNA of the CDR3: TGTGCCAGCTCCGGACAGGGCGATAATTCACCCCTCCACTTT. It codes for CASSGQGDNSPLHF. The chain links TRBV7-9 to TRBJ1-6; 8 nucleotides line up with TRBD1. Germline values: CDR1 SEHNR, CDR2 FQNEAQ (reference sequence). The CDR3 is 14 residues long. V gave up 8 bases and J gave up 5 bases; unmatched junction bases: 5.

As concerns this clonotype: The CDR3 end shows no conserved phenylalanine or tryptophan, and so a read error is likely. The chain is built from TRBV7-3 and TRBJ2-5, with TRBD1 as a possible D gene (5 bases). The CDR3 runs to 13 residues. V gave up 9 bases and J gave up 5 bases, with 16 bases separating them. Per the germline V gene, CDR1 is SGHTA and CDR2 is FQGTGA. The CDR3 nucleotides are TGTGCCAGTTCAAGGACAAGGTTGGAGACCCAGTACTCC. Its protein is CASSRTRLETQYS.

There are many counts of this clonotype. This chain joins TRBV20-1 and TRBJ1-1; tentatively, D is TRBD1 (5 bases). The V end lost 0 bases, the J end lost 4 bases, and 9 bases lay between the germline ends. Germline V gene sequence: CDR1 DFQATT, CDR2 SNEGSKA (reference sequence). The CDR3 contains 13 residues. This CDR3 reads CSAREGQSTEAFF. The DNA for the CDR3 is TGCAGTGCTAGAGAGGGGCAGAGCACTGAAGCTTTCTTT.

This clonotype has only a few counts. The CDR3 bases are TGTGCCACCAGCCCCCCGGGCAGCGGGACAGATACGCAGTATTTT. Residues: CATSPPGSGTDTQYF. The J gene is TRBJ2-3, the V gene TRBV15, with D possibly being TRBD2 (6 bases). Germline V lookup: CDR1 LNHNV, CDR2 YYDKDF (reference sequence). The V end was cut by 5 bases, the J end by 3 bases, with 15 bases between. This CDR3 comprises 15 residues.

V gene TRBV28 combines with J gene TRBJ1-1, with TRBD1 identical over 9 bases. Germline-derived CDR1 and CDR2 are MDHEN and SYDVKM. Losses at the gene ends were 6 bases for V and 3 bases for J; bases not matched to a gene: 14. The CDR3 is 17 residues long. Written as DNA, the CDR3 is TGTGCCAGCAGCCCCGGACAGGGGAGTAGTTGGGACACTGAAGCTTTCTTT. Its translation is CASSPGQGSSWDTEAFF.

The rearrangement links TRBV7-8 to TRBJ2-7; weak D call: TRBD2 (7 bases). The V gene lost 1 base and the J gene lost 10 bases, with 14 bases spanning the gap. Germline values: CDR1 SGHVS, CDR2 FQNEAQ. The CDR3 has 13 amino acids. The CDR3 DNA reads TGTGCCAGCAGCTTAGATTCGGGGGGCCCCCAGTACTTC. Translated: CASSLDSGGPQYF.

At least ten counts were recorded for this clonotype. The chain employs TRBV6-6 and TRBJ1-5; no definite D call. CDR1 is MNHNY and CDR2 is SVGAGI in the germline V gene (reference sequence). The CDR3 spans 14 residues. Trimming removed 2 bases at V and 5 bases at J, with 10 bases between. CDR3 loop: CASSYARWDQPQHF. CDR3 DNA: TGTGCCAGCAGTTACGCGAGGTGGGATCAGCCCCAGCATTTT.

There are many counts of this clonotype. This chain links TRBV29-1 with TRBJ1-3, with D hard to call. V was cut by 4 bases and J by 0 bases, with 7 bases left in between. The CDR3 spans 13 residues. Germline values: CDR1 SQVTM, CDR2 ANQGSEA. As DNA, the CDR3 is TGCAGCGTTGGACTGATCTCTGGAAACACCATATATTTT. This encodes CSVGLISGNTIYF. Based on the CDR3 plus reference TRBV29-1 and TRBJ1-3, the full variable domain is SAVISQKPSRDICQRGTSLTIQCQVDSQVTMMFWYRQQPGQSLTLIATANQGSEATYESGFVIDKFPISRPNLTFSTLTVSNMSPEDSSIYLCSVGLISGNTIYFGEGSWLTVV.

The chain employs TRBV20-1 and TRBJ2-5; 8 bases are a match to TRBD1. Germline CDR1 and CDR2: DFQATT and SNEGSKA (reference sequence). The CDR3 has 12 amino acids. CDR3 amino acids: CSPWTGRETQYF. CDR3 nucleotides: TGCAGCCCATGGACAGGGAGAGAGACCCAGTACTTC.

This clonotype was counted many times. This sequence joins TRBV20-1 and TRBJ2-7, with D perhaps matching TRBD1 (5 bases). This CDR3 spans 12 amino acids. Per germline, CDR1 DFQATT and CDR2 SNEGSKA (reference sequence). V lost 0 bases and J 3 bases, leaving 6 bases between the germline ends. CDR3 amino acids: CSAREQGYEQYF. The CDR3 DNA follows: TGCAGTGCTAGAGAGCAGGGCTACGAGCAGTACTTC.

Points on this clonotype: This may be a read error, as it is one base from a much larger clone. This CDR3 reads CASSLGTQGYTF. DNA of the CDR3: TGTGCCAGCAGCTTGGGGACACAAGGCTACACCTTC. This chain uses TRBV7-2 with TRBJ1-2, with TRBD1 as a possible D gene (6 bases). V dropped 3 bases and J dropped 8 bases, with 10 bases sitting between them. In germline, CDR1 is SGHTA, CDR2 FQGNSA. This CDR3 has 12 amino acids.

There are many counts of this clonotype. The genes are TRBV15 and TRBJ2-7, with 10 bases aligning to TRBD1. The length of the CDR3 is 14 residues. The V gene's germline CDR1 is LNHNV and CDR2 YYDKDF (reference sequence). V dropped 4 bases and J dropped 5; count of bases not matched to a gene: 5. The CDR3 DNA reads as TGTGCCACCAGCACCGGGGACAGGGGTCACGAGCAGTACTTC. Its translation is CATSTGDRGHEQYF.

Concerning this clonotype itself: No conserved phenylalanine or tryptophan is present at the end of the CDR3, so a read error is the likely explanation. The DNA is left out, because the CDR3 cannot be placed on it with certainty; the CDR3 is given as TCRdb lists it. The V call is TRBV11-2, the J call TRBJ2-7; whether TRBD2, the table's D call, matches the DNA was not checked. Counting both end residues, the CDR3 totals 9 amino acids. In germline, CDR1 is SGHAT, CDR2 FQNNGV. The CDR3 protein is CASSYQGLS.

The gene calls are TRBV7-8 and TRBJ2-5; D is perhaps TRBD1 or TRBD2 (7 bases each). Germline V gene data show CDR1 as SGHVS and CDR2 as FQNEAQ. Trimming removed 8 bases from V and 2 bases from J, with 21 bases in between. This CDR3 has 16 residues. CDR3 sequence reads: CASRPNRQGLQETQYF. The CDR3 nucleotides read TGTGCCAGCCGCCCAAATAGACAGGGACTACAAGAGACCCAGTACTTC.

V gene TRBV9 combines with J gene TRBJ1-2; no clear D. Trimming took 4 bases from V and 4 from J, leaving 11 bases between them. CDR1 and CDR2 from the germline V gene are SGDLS and YYNGEE. CDR3 length: 13 amino acids. The CDR3 loop is CASSQATFYGYTF. For the CDR3, the DNA is TGTGCCAGCAGCCAAGCCACCTTCTATGGCTACACCTTC.

This clonotype was detected many times. The chain combines TRBV12-3 or TRBV12-4 with TRBJ1-1; D is uncertain. Trimming pared 6 bases from V and 0 bases from J, leaving 8 bases between. The CDR3 extends over 13 amino acids. CDR3 in amino acids: CASSFRLNTEAFF. The CDR3 bases are TGTGCCAGCAGCTTCCGGTTGAACACTGAAGCTTTCTTT.

This clonotype showed up just a few times. V and J are TRBV12-3 or TRBV12-4 and TRBJ1-1; D not certain. CDR3 length: 15 residues. V lost 6 bases and J 7 bases, leaving 21 bases between the germline ends. The chain's CDR3 is CASRKTDVRGIEAFF. The CDR3 DNA is TGTGCCAGCAGGAAGACCGACGTACGGGGTATTGAAGCTTTCTTT.

A note on this clonotype: One end of the junction does not line up with germline, which may come from a read error. J is TRBJ2-7 and V is TRBV10-3; 8 bases are shared with TRBD1. CDR3 size: 15 residues. Per the germline V gene, CDR1 is ENHRY and CDR2 is SYGVKD. The CDR3 DNA sequence: TGTGCCAGCAGTGAAGGGCCGGGACAGGCCTACGAGCAGTACTTC. Encoded protein: CASSEGPGQAYEQYF.